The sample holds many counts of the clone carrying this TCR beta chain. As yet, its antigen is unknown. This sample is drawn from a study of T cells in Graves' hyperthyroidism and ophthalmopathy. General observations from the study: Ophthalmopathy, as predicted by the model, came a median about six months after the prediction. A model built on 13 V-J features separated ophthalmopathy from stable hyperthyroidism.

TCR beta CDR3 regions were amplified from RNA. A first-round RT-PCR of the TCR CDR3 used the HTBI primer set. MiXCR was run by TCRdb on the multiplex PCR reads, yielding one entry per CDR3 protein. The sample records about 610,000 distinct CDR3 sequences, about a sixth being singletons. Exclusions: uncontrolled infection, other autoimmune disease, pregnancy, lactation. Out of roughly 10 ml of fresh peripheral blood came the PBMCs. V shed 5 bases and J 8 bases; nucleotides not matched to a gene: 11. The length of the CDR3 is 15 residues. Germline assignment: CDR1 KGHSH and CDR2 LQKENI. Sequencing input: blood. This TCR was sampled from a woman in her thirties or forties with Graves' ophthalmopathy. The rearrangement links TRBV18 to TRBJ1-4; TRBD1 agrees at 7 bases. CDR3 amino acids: CASSISPGQQEKLFF. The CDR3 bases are TGTGCCAGCTCAATTTCTCCGGGACAGCAAGAAAAACTGTTTTTT.